This TCR beta chain was identified in a study of blood T cell repertoires in COVID-19 (dated by TCRdb to 2019 to 2021). Regarding the study in general: Collaborator samples came from the United States, Italy and Spain and covered acute and convalescent phases of COVID-19. The dataset comprised deeply sampled blood TCRbeta repertoires from subjects exposed to, actively infected with, or recovered from COVID-19. The samples were drawn from two sources: the first 160 participants of the ongoing ImmuneRACE study, and about 1,300 subjects contributed by 6 global collaborators. Sample metadata almost always included a de-identified subject ID, COVID-19 status, age in years and sex. The repertoires were made available in a free public database intended to serve as a resource for research on the immune response to SARS-CoV-2. The prospective study material was composed of cDNA or gDNA derived from T cells, B-cell-depleted T cells, or PBMCs. Where HLA class I and class II types were available, the types were taken from metadata supplied by the sample provider, not from assay-based typing. Study-wide findings and limitations: How much clinical and demographic metadata was included differed by source and by participant, and the metadata was provided uncurated.

Collaborating institutions collected whole blood in K2EDTA tubes following their own protocols. For TCRbeta analysis, collaborators shipped samples as frozen whole blood, isolated PBMCs, or DNA extracted from either of those sample types. As concerns this clone: The antigen it recognizes is unknown. No base qualities exist here, and no much larger clone lies one base off it.

TCRbeta CDR3 regions were amplified from genomic DNA using the immunoSEQ Assay, a bias-controlled multiplex PCR. In the paper's pipeline: Within the assay, amplification of reference gene primers was used to estimate how many nucleated cells each sample contained. To quantify the absolute abundance of each unique TCRbeta CDR3 rearrangement, sequence reads were collapsed and filtered. Productive Simpson clonality was computed per sample as the square root of Simpson's diversity index over productive rearrangements. This is the immuneACCESS table as TCRdb keeps it, with only in-frame sequences that have V and J called. A part of the clones is gone; compared with another copy, unresolved V genes explain less than half, and the rest is unexplained. V, J and clone size are taken as reported in that table, and D and trimming were inferred from the DNA itself. Present in this sample are 130,000 or so clones, over 60% of which were seen just once. 7.9% of the sample is held by the ten biggest clonotypes.

CDR1 is given as GTSNPN and CDR2 as SVGIG, both from the germline V gene (reference sequence). V was cut back by 3 bases and J by 0 bases, leaving a gap of 8 bases between them. The CDR3 contains 13 residues, cysteine and phenylalanine counted. Left in the record is the CDR3 DNA by itself, 39 bases read in frame from the first base. Sequenced material: peripheral blood. This sequence uses TRBV30 and TRBJ1-1; the D gene identity is not certain. The receptor was derived from a human donor in a cohort sampled during active COVID-19. For the CDR3, the sequence is CAWSTGMNTEAFF. The sequenced DNA: TGTGCCTGGAGCACCGGGATGAACACTGAAGCTTTCTTT. With the rest looked up from the reference TRBV30 and TRBJ1-1 genes rather than sequenced, the full variable domain is SQTIHQWPATLVQPVGSPLSLECTVEGTSNPNLYWYRQAAGRGLQLLFYSVGIGQISSEVPQNLSASRPQDRQFILSSKKLLLSDSGFYLCAWSTGMNTEAFFGQGTRLTVV.